This T cell receptor beta chain was found in a study of metastatic and nonmetastatic thyroid tumors. Using MiXCR, TCRdb re-called clones from the PCR reads. The sample consists of 30,000 to 35,000 clones, approximately 30% of them appearing once. Every patient underwent thyroid surgery untreated. This CDR3 contains 16 residues. CDR1 and CDR2 (germline): DFQATT, SNEGSKA (reference sequence). V shed 5 bases and J 7 bases; nucleotides not matched to a gene: 15. Study-wide results and caveats: Versus benign nodules, malignant thyroid tumors reportedly had significantly higher TCR beta diversity, in blood and tumor.

This clone showed up many times. The target antigen is unknown. Specimen: blood. The sequence was obtained from a female donor with papillary thyroid cancer or a benign thyroid nodule (not recorded which). Some clones in this sample may be carry-over from other donors' samples. The chain is built from TRBV20-1 and TRBJ2-1, with 9 bases lining up with TRBD2. CDR3 sequence reads: CSASTSGGRGGNEQFF. The CDR3 region has the DNA TGCAGTGCTTCGACCTCAGGCGGGCGGGGGGGAAATGAGCAGTTCTTC.